A selection of T cell receptor beta chains follows, all from one sample in a study of blood T cell repertoires in COVID-19. The repertoire was sequenced with immunoSEQ multiplex PCR; TCRdb's copy has only in-frame clones and lacks some. This table holds some 130,000 clones, about nine tenths found once. Sequencing input: peripheral blood. These receptors were collected from a man aged 50 to 60 with acute or convalescent COVID-19. Both conserved end residues are part of each CDR3. Fields, in order: D gene, clone size, J gene, V gene, CDR3 DNA, CDR3 protein. The D gene is left open where the match is weak. Where a row states a size, it is once, few, many or the class of an expanded clone; other rows omit it.

TRBD2,-,TRBJ2-2,TRBV5-1,TGCGCCAGCAGCCCACCGGGACTAGCGGGACCCGGGGAGCTGTTTTTT,CASSPPGLAGPGELFF
-,-,TRBJ1-6,TRBV18,TGTGCCAGCTCACCGGACAGCACTTCACCCCTCCACTTT,CASSPDSTSPLHF
TRBD2,-,TRBJ2-5,TRBV13,TGTGCCAGCAGCTTGGGCGGGAGGGCCTTTTCCCCCGCCCCGGACCAAGAGACCCAGTACTTC,CASSLGGRAFSPAPDQETQYF
-,few,TRBJ2-3,TRBV9,TGTGCCAGCAGCGTCCAGACGGGGAATCCCACAGATACGCAGTATTTT,CASSVQTGNPTDTQYF
TRBD1,-,TRBJ1-1,TRBV5-4,TGTGCCAGCAGTTCACAGGGGGGGAACACTGAAGCTTTCTTT,CASSSQGGNTEAFF
-,-,TRBJ1-6,TRBV2,TGTGCCAGCAGTAGATTGACAGCGGGCATGTCGACACCCCTCCACTTT,CASSRLTAGMSTPLHF
-,-,TRBJ1-6,TRBV28,TGTGCCAATCGACAGTTCTATAATTCACCCCTCCACTTT,CANRQFYNSPLHF
TRBD2,-,TRBJ2-5,TRBV28,TGTGCCAGCAGTTTGCGGGGGGATGGACGGGTCCAAGAGACCCAGTACTTC,CASSLRGDGRVQETQYF
-,-,TRBJ1-1,TRBV5-8,TGTGCCAGCAGCGTAGGGACAAACCCTATGAACACTGAAGCTTTCTTT,CASSVGTNPMNTEAFF
-,-,TRBJ1-2,TRBV29-1,TGCAGCGTTGTCGGCGGGGAGGGCTATGGCTACACCTTC,CSVVGGEGYGYTF
-,-,TRBJ1-1,TRBV5-6,TGTGCCAGCAGCCCCCTCGGACAGAGCATGAACACTGAAGCTTTCTTT,CASSPLGQSMNTEAFF
-,-,TRBJ1-5,TRBV19,TGTGCCAGTAGTAGAGGCCGACCAGGGTTCGATCAGCCCCAGCATTTT,CASSRGRPGFDQPQHF
-,-,TRBJ1-4,TRBV13,TGTGCCAGCAGCCCAGGAAGGAGGAATGAAAAACTGTTTTTT,CASSPGRRNEKLFF
TRBD1,-,TRBJ1-1,TRBV29-1,TGCAGCGTTGATCCCCAAGGACAGGGCTTTACTGAAGCTTTCTTT,CSVDPQGQGFTEAFF
TRBD1,-,TRBJ2-2,TRBV6-2/TRBV6-3,TGTGCCAGCAGTTACGAGGGACAGGGGGCTGTTCTGGACACCGGGGAGCTGTTTTTT,CASSYEGQGAVLDTGELFF
-,-,TRBJ2-3,TRBV5-1,TGCGCCAGCAGACTCGCCTGGACAACTCTGGGCACAGATACGCAGTATTTT,CASRLAWTTLGTDTQYF
TRBD2,-,TRBJ2-1,TRBV6-6,TGTGCCAGCCATATCGGGGGGGCGGGAGTCAATGAGCAGTTCTTC,CASHIGGAGVNEQFF
-,once,TRBJ1-1,TRBV14,TGTGCCAGCAGCCAAGATAAGCTTCTCCAAGCTTTCTTT,CASSQDKLLQAFF
-,-,TRBJ1-1,TRBV12-3/TRBV12-4,TGTGCCAGCAGTTCCAACATGAACACTGAAGCTTTCTTT,CASSSNMNTEAFF
TRBD1,-,TRBJ1-1,TRBV5-5,TGTGCCAGCAGCGGTTGGACAGGGCCCACTGAAGCTTTCTTT,CASSGWTGPTEAFF
-,-,TRBJ2-7,TRBV4-1,TGCGCCAGCAGCCAAGGCGCGGGGAGTCCCTACGAGCAGTACTTC,CASSQGAGSPYEQYF
-,-,TRBJ1-2,TRBV2,TGTGCCAGCATTCGGTCAGAGGGATCCTATGGCTACACCTTC,CASIRSEGSYGYTF
-,-,TRBJ2-3,TRBV28,TGTGCCAGCAGCTCCCTCCGGGATTATAGCACAGATACGCAGTATTTT,CASSSLRDYSTDTQYF
-,-,TRBJ1-2,TRBV5-1,TGCGCCAGCAGACAAAGCTCGGTACAGGGTAACTATGGCTACACCTTC,CASRQSSVQGNYGYTF
-,few,TRBJ1-3,TRBV2,TGTGCCAGCAGTGAAGAAGATGTAGCCGCTGGAAACACCATATATTTT,CASSEEDVAAGNTIYF
-,-,TRBJ1-1,TRBV7-3,TGTGCCAGCAGCTTATATCCAGGGAACACTGAAGCTTTCTTT,CASSLYPGNTEAFF
TRBD1,-,TRBJ1-1,TRBV19,TGTGCCAGTAGTACTCATCAGGGGGCGCGACTCCCTGAAGCTTTCTTT,CASSTHQGARLPEAFF
TRBD1,few,TRBJ1-2,TRBV5-5,TGTGCCAGCAGCGAACTCCCGACAGGGGGCAGTCACTATGGCTACACCTTC,CASSELPTGGSHYGYTF
-,-,TRBJ2-7,TRBV18,TGTGCCAGCTCACCGGGACAACAAACTCTCTACGAGCAGTACTTC,CASSPGQQTLYEQYF
-,-,TRBJ1-2,TRBV24-1,TGTGCCACCAGTGACATAGGTTGGGCTTCGGGCTACACCTTC,CATSDIGWASGYTF
-,-,TRBJ1-4,TRBV27,TGTGCCAGCAGTTTGCGGTTTCGTGAAAAACTGTTTTTT,CASSLRFREKLFF
TRBD2,-,TRBJ2-7,TRBV2,TGTGCCAGCAGGGATAGCGGGAGCCTTGACGAGCAGTACTTC,CASRDSGSLDEQYF
-,-,TRBJ2-2,TRBV10-3,TGTGCCATCAGTGAGTCTCTAGCTGGGAACACCGGGGAGCTGTTTTTT,CAISESLAGNTGELFF
-,-,TRBJ2-7,TRBV3-1/TRBV3-2,TGTGCCAGCAGCCAAGTGGGGGCAAAGGGCCGAGGGGCAATCTACTTC,CASSQVGAKGRGAIYF
-,once,TRBJ1-1,TRBV27,TGTGCCAGCAGTTTAAGGGGTATCGGGGAGGGAAGCCGAAACACTGAAGCTTTCTTT,CASSLRGIGEGSRNTEAFF
TRBD1,-,TRBJ2-7,TRBV5-1,TGCGCCAGCAGCTTCGGACAGGGGCAGTACTTC,CASSFGQGQYF
-,-,TRBJ2-1,TRBV4-1,TGCGCCAGCAGAATCGGGGGTGGGGTGGTTTTTGATGAGCAGTTCTTC,CASRIGGGVVFDEQFF
-,-,TRBJ1-1,TRBV5-1,TGCGCCAGCAGCTTATCGGGGGGGCCTGAAGCTTTCTTT,CASSLSGGPEAFF
TRBD1,-,TRBJ2-2,TRBV3-1/TRBV3-2,TGTGCCAGCAACCGACAGGGAACCCCCGGGGAGCTGTTTTTT,CASNRQGTPGELFF
-,-,TRBJ1-1,TRBV29-1,TGCAGCGTTCCCACCGGGGTTGGGAGCACTGAAGCTTTCTTT,CSVPTGVGSTEAFF
TRBD1,-,TRBJ1-2,TRBV9,TGTGCCAGCAGCGGGGACAGGGGGCGCGATGGCTACACCTTC,CASSGDRGRDGYTF
TRBD1,-,TRBJ1-3,TRBV11-2,TGTGCCAGCAGCCCGACAGGGGGAAACACCATATATTTT,CASSPTGGNTIYF
TRBD1,-,TRBJ2-7,TRBV11-2,TGTGCCAGCAGCGATCCGGGACAGGGGAGAATACCCTACGAGCAGTACTTC,CASSDPGQGRIPYEQYF
TRBD1,-,TRBJ2-7,TRBV27,TGTGCCAGCAGTTTAATTGCAGGGGGCTCCTACGAGCAGTACTTC,CASSLIAGGSYEQYF
-,-,TRBJ1-1,TRBV7-2,TGTGCCAGCAGCTTACTTCCCATCGGCACTGAAGCTTTCTTT,CASSLLPIGTEAFF
TRBD2,-,TRBJ2-7,TRBV28,TGTGCCAGCCTCCTGGGAGGGGGGACTAGCAACTACGAGCAGTACTTC,CASLLGGGTSNYEQYF